This T cell receptor beta chain was found in a study of esophageal squamous cell carcinoma under preoperative chemotherapy. Study-level results: After treatment, tumor-infiltrating lymphocytes seemed to come partly from incoming peripheral T cells, not only local changes. Clonal contraction, more than amplification, hit abundant clones after paclitaxel-nedaplatin.

The CDR3 extends over 14 amino acids. The germline CDR1 and CDR2 sequences are MRHNA and SNTAGT. Noted time point: before preoperative PTX-NDP chemotherapy. TCRdb used MiXCR to reprocess the PCR reads, holding one entry per CDR3 protein. This sample has over 10,000 distinct CDR3 sequences; almost 55% occur once, and the top ten carry approximately 15%. To note about this clonotype: Its antigen is unidentified.

The chain recombines TRBV6-4 with TRBJ2-1; possible D gene TRBD2, 5 bases. The J call is in doubt because the DNA end fits TRBJ2-7 better. The biological material was taken from a patient given preoperative chemotherapy. This TCR was sampled from a human donor with esophageal squamous cell carcinoma. The donor label of this sample is uncertain. The CDR3 DNA reads as TGTGCCAGCAGCGACCGGGGAAGCTCCTACGAGCAGTACTTC. It specifies CASSDRGSSYEQYF.